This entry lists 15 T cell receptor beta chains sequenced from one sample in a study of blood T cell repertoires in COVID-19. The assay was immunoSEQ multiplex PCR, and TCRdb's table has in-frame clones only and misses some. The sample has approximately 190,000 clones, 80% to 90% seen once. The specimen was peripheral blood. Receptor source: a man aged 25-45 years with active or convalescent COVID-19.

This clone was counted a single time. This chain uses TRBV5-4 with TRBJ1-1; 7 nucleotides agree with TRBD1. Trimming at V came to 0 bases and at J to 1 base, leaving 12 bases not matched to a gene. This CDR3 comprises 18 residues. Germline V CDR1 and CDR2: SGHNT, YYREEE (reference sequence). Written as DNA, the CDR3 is TGTGCCAGCAGCTTGGGAGGTGGGGTGGCAGGGGGGAACACTGAAGCTTTCTTT. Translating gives CASSLGGGVAGGNTEAFF.

CDR3 nucleotides: TGTGCCAGCAGCCCCACGGACAGGACCTATGGCTACACCTTC. This sequence encodes CASSPTDRTYGYTF. The chain has TRBV11-2 and TRBJ1-2; 7 nucleotides align to TRBD1. CDR3 length equals 14 residues. Germline CDR1 SGHAT, CDR2 FQNNGV. V gave up 5 bases and J gave up 4 bases; unmatched junction bases: 7.

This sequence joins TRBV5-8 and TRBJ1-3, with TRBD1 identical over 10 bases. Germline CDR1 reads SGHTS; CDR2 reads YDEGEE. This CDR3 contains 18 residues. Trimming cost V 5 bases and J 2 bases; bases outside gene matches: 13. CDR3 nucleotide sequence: TGTGCCAGCAGTTCGCGCGATGTAGGGACAGGGGCTGGAAACACCATATATTTT. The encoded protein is CASSSRDVGTGAGNTIYF. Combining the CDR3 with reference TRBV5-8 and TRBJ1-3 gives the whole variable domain EAGVTQSPTHLIKTRGQQATLRCSPISGHTSVYWYQQALGLGLQFLLWYDEGEERNRGNFPPRFSGRQFPNYSSELNVNALELEDSALYLCASSSRDVGTGAGNTIYFGEGSWLTVV.

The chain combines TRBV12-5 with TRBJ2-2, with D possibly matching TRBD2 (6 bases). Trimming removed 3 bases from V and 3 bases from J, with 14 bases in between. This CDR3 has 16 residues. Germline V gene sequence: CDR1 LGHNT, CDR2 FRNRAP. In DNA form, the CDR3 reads TGTGCTAGTGGTTTTTCCCCCGGGACTGACACCGGGGAGCTGTTTTTT. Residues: CASGFSPGTDTGELFF.

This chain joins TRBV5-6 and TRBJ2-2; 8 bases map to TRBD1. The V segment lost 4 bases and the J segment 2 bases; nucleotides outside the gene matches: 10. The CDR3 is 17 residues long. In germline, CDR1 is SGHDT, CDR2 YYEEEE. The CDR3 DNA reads TGTGCCAGCAGCGTGGCTTTTGACAGGGGAAACACCGGGGAGCTGTTTTTT. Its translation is CASSVAFDRGNTGELFF.

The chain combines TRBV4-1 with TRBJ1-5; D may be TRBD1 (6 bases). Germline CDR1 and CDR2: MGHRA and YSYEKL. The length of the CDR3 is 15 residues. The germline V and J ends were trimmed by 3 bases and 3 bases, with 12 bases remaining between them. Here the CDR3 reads CASSQGKGVNQPQHF. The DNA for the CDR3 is TGCGCCAGCAGCCAGGGTAAGGGGGTCAATCAGCCCCAGCATTTT.

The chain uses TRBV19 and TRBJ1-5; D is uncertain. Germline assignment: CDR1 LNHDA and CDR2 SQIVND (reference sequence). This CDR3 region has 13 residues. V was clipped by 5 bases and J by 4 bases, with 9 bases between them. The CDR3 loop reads CASSSQKNQPQHF. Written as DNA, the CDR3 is TGTGCCAGTAGTTCACAGAAAAATCAGCCCCAGCATTTT.

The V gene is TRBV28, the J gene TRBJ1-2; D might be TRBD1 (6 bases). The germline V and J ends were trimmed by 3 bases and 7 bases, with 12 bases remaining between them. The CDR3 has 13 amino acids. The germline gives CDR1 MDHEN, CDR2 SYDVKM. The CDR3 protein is CASSFLGQSGYTF. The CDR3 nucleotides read TGTGCCAGCAGTTTCCTAGGACAGAGTGGCTACACCTTC.

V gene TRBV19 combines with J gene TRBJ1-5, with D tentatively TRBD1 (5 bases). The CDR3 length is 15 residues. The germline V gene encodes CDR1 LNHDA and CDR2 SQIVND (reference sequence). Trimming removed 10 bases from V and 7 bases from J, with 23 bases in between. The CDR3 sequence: CATRRETVGSQPQHF. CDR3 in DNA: TGTGCCACACGCCGGGAGACAGTGGGGAGCCAGCCCCAGCATTTT.

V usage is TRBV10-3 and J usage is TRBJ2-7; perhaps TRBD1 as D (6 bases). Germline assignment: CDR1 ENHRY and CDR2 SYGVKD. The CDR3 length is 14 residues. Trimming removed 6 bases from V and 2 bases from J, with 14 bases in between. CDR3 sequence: CAIRQGSFTYEQYF. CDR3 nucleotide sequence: TGTGCCATCAGACAGGGCTCCTTCACCTACGAGCAGTACTTC.

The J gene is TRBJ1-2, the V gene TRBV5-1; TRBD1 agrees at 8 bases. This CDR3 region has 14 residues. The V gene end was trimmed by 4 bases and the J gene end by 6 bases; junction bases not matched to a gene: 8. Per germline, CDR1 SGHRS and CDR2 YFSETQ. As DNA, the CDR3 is TGCGCCAGCAGCCCCGGGACAGGTTGGGATGGCTACACCTTC. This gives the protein CASSPGTGWDGYTF.

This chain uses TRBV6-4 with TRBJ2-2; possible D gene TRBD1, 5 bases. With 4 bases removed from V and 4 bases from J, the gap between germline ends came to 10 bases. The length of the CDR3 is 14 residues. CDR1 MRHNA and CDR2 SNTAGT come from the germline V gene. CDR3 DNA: TGTGCCAGCAGTGTAGACAGCTTCACCGGGGAGCTGTTTTTT. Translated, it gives CASSVDSFTGELFF.

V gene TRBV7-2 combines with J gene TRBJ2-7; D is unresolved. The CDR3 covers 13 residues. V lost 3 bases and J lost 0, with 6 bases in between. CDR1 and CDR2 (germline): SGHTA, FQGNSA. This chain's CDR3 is CASSFTGSYEQYF. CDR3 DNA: TGTGCCAGCAGCTTTACGGGCTCCTACGAGCAGTACTTC.

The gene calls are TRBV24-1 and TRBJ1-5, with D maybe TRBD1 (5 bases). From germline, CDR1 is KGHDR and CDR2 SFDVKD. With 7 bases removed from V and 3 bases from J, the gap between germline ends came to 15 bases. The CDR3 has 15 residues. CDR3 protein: CATRGEEGNNQPQHF. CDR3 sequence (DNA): TGTGCCACCAGGGGGGAGGAGGGGAACAATCAGCCCCAGCATTTT.

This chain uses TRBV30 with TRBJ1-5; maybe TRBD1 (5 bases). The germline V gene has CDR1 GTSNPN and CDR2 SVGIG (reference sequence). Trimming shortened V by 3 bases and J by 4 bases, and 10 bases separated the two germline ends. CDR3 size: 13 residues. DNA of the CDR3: TGTGCCTGGAGGACTCAGGGTAATCAGCCCCAGCATTTT. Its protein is CAWRTQGNQPQHF.